This T cell receptor beta chain was found in a study of cytomegalovirus exposure and HLA in healthy donors. Study-wide points: Data from an earlier analysis indicated that most TCR beta V segments were productive either about 87% or about 30% of the time.

This CDR3 is 17 amino acids long. Trimming cost V 3 bases and J 3 bases; bases outside gene matches: 11. About this clone itself: The antigen is undetermined.

Use of 60 Vbeta and 13 Jbeta primers characterized the PCR. Original processing notes: Later analysis identified roughly 84 million unique TCR beta chains, 10 million to 12 million shared. TCRdb keeps only in-frame clones here, not all; method: immunoSEQ multiplex PCR. V and J calls and clone size are copied from that table; D and trimming were computed from the DNA. Among some 170,000 clones, 75% to 85% were seen once, and the ten largest hold 4.9%. The clonotype originates from a woman under 30 in good health and CMV-seropositive. Sequencing was performed on PBMCs. V usage is TRBV23-1 and J usage is TRBJ2-5; 9 bases agree with TRBD1. TRBV23-1 is an ORF; its function is uncertain. For the CDR3, the DNA is TGCGCCAGCAGTCAGTACCGGGACAGGGTTTCGGAAGAGACCCAGTACTTC. Amino acid sequence: CASSQYRDRVSEETQYF.